This T cell receptor (beta chain) appears in the sequencing data of a study of shared clonotypes between healthy human individuals. Assay: immunoSEQ multiplex PCR; the TCRdb copy retains only in-frame clones and omits some. The repertoire has approximately 740,000 clones, around 93% of them found once; the top ten carry nearly 25%. This clone came up a few times. CD45RO-negative CD8 cells positively selected for CCR7 made up the naive population, which excluded terminally differentiated effector memory CD45RA+ cells. There are 16 residues in the CDR3. Specimen: naive CD8+ T cells sorted from blood. This TCR was sampled from a man aged 25 to 45 in good health. This chain uses TRBV21-1 with TRBJ2-3; no DNA check was done on the table's D call, TRBD1. TRBV21-1 has pseudogene status. For the CDR3, the DNA is TGTGCCAGCAGCAACCTACAGGGGCACAGCACAGATACGCAGTATTTT. It yields the protein CASSNLQGHSTDTQYF.